Below, 2 T cell receptor beta chains from the same sample are listed, as sequenced in a study of OX40 agonist ivuxolimab in advanced cancers. Clones were read by immunoSEQ multiplex PCR, and TCRdb kept only the in-frame ones, dropping some. The table lists approximately 28,000 clones, 80% to 85% of them singletons. Sample: CD4+ or CD8+ T cells sorted from blood, taken in a trial of the OX40 agonist ivuxolimab. The receptors come from an adult with an advanced solid tumor such as melanoma, head and neck, liver or kidney cancer.

This clone was seen a handful of times. The rearrangement uses TRBV19 and TRBJ2-1; 10 positions agree with TRBD2. Germline loops: CDR1 LNHDA, CDR2 SQIVND (reference sequence). Unmatched junction bases numbered 4, after V lost 3 bases and J lost 5 bases. This CDR3 has 15 residues. In DNA, the CDR3 is TGTGCCAGTAGTATTCCGGGACTAGCGAACAATGAGCAGTTCTTC. As protein: CASSIPGLANNEQFF.

This chain connects TRBV10-1 to TRBJ2-7; D might be TRBD1 (5 bases). Germline lookup yields CDR1 WNHNN and CDR2 SYGVQD (reference sequence). The CDR3 spans 15 residues. Trimming cost V 6 bases and J 7 bases, with 22 bases left between them. CDR3 in amino acids: CASRRPGAGPAEQYF. DNA of the CDR3: TGCGCCAGCAGGCGGCCTGGGGCAGGGCCGGCAGAGCAGTACTTC.